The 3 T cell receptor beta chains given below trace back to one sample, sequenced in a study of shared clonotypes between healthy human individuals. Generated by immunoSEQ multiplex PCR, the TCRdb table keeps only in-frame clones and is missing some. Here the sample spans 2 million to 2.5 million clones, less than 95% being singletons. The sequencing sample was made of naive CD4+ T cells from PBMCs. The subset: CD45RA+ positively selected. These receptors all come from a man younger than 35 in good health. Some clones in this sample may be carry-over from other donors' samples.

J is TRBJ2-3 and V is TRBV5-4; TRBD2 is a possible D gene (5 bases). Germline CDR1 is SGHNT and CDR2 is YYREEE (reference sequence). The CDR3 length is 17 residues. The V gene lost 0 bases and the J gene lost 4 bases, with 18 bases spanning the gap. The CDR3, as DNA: TGTGCCAGCAGCTTGGCGTCAACTAGTATTAGTTCAGATACGCAGTATTTT. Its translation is CASSLASTSISSDTQYF. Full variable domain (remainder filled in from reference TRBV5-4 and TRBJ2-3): ETGVTQSPTHLIKTRGQQVTLRCSSQSGHNTVSWYQQALGQGPQFIFQYYREEENGRGNFPPRFSGLQFPNYSSELNVNALELDDSALYLCASSLASTSISSDTQYFGPGTRLTVL.

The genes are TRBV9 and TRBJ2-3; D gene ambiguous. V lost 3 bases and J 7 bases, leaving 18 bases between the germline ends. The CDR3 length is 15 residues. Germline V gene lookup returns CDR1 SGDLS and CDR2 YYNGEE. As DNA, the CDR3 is TGTGCCAGCAGCGCCGAGGTACCCCGCGTCAATACGCAGTATTTT. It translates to CASSAEVPRVNTQYF.

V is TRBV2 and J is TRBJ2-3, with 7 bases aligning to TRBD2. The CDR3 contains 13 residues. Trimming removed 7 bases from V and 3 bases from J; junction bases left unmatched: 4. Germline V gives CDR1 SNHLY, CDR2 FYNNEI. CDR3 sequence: CASMGGTTDTQYF. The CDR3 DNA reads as TGTGCCAGCATGGGGGGGACTACAGATACGCAGTATTTT.